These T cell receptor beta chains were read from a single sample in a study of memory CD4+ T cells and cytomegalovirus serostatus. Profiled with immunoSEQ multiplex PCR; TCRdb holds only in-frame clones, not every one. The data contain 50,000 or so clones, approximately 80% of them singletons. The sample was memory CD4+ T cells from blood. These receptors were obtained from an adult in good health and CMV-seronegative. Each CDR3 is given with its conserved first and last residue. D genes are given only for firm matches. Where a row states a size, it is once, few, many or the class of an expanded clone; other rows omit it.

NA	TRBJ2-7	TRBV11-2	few	CASSPSYEQYF	TGTGCCAGCAGCCCGTCCTACGAGCAGTACTTC
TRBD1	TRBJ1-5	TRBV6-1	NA	CASRPTGIIPQHF	TGTGCCAGCAGGCCGACAGGGATTATCCCCCAGCATTTT
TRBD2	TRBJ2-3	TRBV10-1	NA	CASSESLTSGRPSTDTQYF	TGCGCCAGCAGTGAGTCCCTGACTAGCGGGAGACCGAGCACAGATACGCAGTATTTT
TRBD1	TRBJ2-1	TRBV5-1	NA	CASSLTPGGFYNEQFF	TGCGCCAGCAGCTTGACGCCAGGGGGCTTCTACAATGAGCAGTTCTTC
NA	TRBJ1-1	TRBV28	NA	CASSSPFGGEPEAFF	TGTGCCAGCAGTTCTCCGTTTGGCGGAGAGCCTGAAGCTTTCTTT
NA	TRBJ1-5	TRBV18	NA	CASSPPGAGQPQHF	TGTGCCAGCTCACCACCGGGAGCAGGTCAGCCCCAGCATTTT
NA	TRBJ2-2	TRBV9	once	CASSVTYRLGTGELFF	TGTGCCAGCAGCGTAACATATCGTTTGGGAACCGGGGAGCTGTTTTTT
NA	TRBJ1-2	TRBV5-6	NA	CASSLSGTNYGYTF	TGTGCCAGCAGCCTCTCCGGGACAAACTATGGCTACACCTTC
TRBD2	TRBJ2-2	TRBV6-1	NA	CASIVAGNTGELFF	TGTGCCAGCATCGTAGCGGGAAACACCGGGGAGCTGTTTTTT
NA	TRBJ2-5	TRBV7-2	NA	CASSSRQQMETQYF	TGTGCCAGCAGCTCTAGACAGCAGATGGAAACCCAGTACTTC
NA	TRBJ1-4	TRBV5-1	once	CASSLSGDEKLFF	TGCGCCAGCAGCTTGAGCGGAGATGAAAAACTGTTTTTT
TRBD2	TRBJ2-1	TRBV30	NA	CAWSPGLAGDGEQFF	TGTGCCTGGAGCCCCGGACTAGCGGGAGACGGTGAGCAGTTCTTC
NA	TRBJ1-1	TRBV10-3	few	CATGRVDTEAFF	TGTGCCACGGGGCGAGTAGACACTGAAGCTTTCTTT
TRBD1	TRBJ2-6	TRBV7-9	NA	CASSYRPTGTAGANVLTF	TGTGCCAGCAGCTACCGACCTACTGGGACAGCTGGGGCCAACGTCCTGACTTTC
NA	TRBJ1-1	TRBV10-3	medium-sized	CAITGATEKAFF	TGTGCCATCACCGGGGCGACAGAGAAAGCTTTCTTT
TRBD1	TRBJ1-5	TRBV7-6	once	CASSTSPGQYKGGNQPQHF	TGTGCCAGCAGCACTTCCCCGGGACAGTATAAGGGAGGCAATCAGCCCCAGCATTTT
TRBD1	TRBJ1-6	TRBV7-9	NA	CASSLGQGLNSPLHF	TGTGCCAGCAGCTTAGGACAGGGGCTTAATTCACCCCTCCACTTT
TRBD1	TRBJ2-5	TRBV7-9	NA	CASSATGTARETQYF	TGTGCCAGCAGCGCCACCGGGACAGCGAGAGAGACCCAGTACTTC
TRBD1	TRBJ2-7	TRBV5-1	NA	CASDPGQGSDEQYF	TGCGCCAGCGACCCGGGACAGGGTAGCGACGAGCAGTACTTC
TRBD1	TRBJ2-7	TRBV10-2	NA	CASSRDRDYEQYF	TGCGCCAGCAGTCGGGACAGGGACTACGAGCAGTACTTC
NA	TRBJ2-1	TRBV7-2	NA	CASSKGGGSSYNEQFF	TGTGCCAGCAGCAAAGGGGGGGGGAGCTCCTACAATGAGCAGTTCTTC
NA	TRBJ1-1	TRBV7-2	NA	CASSLSGGGLKAFF	TGTGCCAGCAGCTTAAGCGGTGGAGGGCTCAAAGCTTTCTTT
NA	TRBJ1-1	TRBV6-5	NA	CASRHGVNTEAFF	TGTGCCAGCAGACACGGGGTGAACACTGAAGCTTTCTTT
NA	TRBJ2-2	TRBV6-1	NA	CASSGEAYTGELFF	TGTGCCAGCAGCGGGGAGGCATACACCGGGGAGCTGTTTTTT
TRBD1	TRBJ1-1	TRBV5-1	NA	CASRFDRDTEAFF	TGCGCCAGCAGATTTGACAGGGACACTGAAGCTTTCTTT
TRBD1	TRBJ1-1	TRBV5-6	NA	CASNRQGVGTEAFF	TGTGCCAGCAACAGACAGGGGGTTGGTACTGAAGCTTTCTTT
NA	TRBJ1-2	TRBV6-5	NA	CASSPNFNYGYTF	TGTGCCAGCAGTCCAAACTTCAACTATGGCTACACCTTC
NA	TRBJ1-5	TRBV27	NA	CASSSGRSNQPQHF	TGTGCCAGCAGTTCCGGGAGGAGCAATCAGCCCCAGCATTTT
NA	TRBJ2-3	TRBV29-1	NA	CSAGTPGGAYTQYF	TGCAGCGCCGGCACACCCGGGGGCGCGTATACGCAGTATTTT
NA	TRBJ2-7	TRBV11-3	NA	CASREREPDYEQYF	TGTGCCAGCAGGGAACGGGAGCCAGACTACGAGCAGTACTTC
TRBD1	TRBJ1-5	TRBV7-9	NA	CASSLGQGSNQPQHF	TGTGCCAGCAGCTTAGGACAGGGGAGCAATCAGCCCCAGCATTTT
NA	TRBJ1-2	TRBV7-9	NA	CASSPNPQVGIGYTF	TGTGCCAGCAGCCCTAATCCGCAGGTGGGGATCGGCTACACCTTC
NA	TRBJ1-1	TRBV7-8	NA	CASSSTTPPSPEEAFF	TGTGCCAGCAGCTCAACGACCCCTCCATCCCCAGAGGAAGCTTTCTTT
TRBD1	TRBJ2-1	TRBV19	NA	CASRGGQGAYNEQFF	TGTGCCAGTAGGGGCGGGCAGGGGGCTTACAATGAGCAGTTCTTC
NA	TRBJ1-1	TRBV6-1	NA	CASRWRDTEAFF	TGTGCCAGCAGGTGGAGGGACACTGAAGCTTTCTTT
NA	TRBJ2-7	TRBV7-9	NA	CASSLVAAGAHEQYF	TGTGCCAGCAGCTTAGTAGCGGCAGGGGCCCACGAGCAGTACTTC
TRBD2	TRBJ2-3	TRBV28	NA	CASKDISGRAADTQYF	TGTGCCAGCAAAGATATTAGCGGGAGGGCAGCAGATACGCAGTATTTT
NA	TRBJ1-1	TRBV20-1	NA	CSARGQTAFF	TGCAGTGCTAGAGGACAGACCGCTTTCTTT
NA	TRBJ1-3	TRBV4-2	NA	CASSQVGSGNTIYF	TGTGCCAGCAGCCAGGTAGGCTCTGGAAACACCATATATTTT
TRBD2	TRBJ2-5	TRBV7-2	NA	CASSSVGTSGTQYF	TGTGCCAGCAGCTCAGTAGGGACTAGTGGGACCCAGTACTTC